These 13 T cell receptor beta chains were all obtained from the same sample, sequenced in a study of T cells in Graves' hyperthyroidism and ophthalmopathy. RNA transcripts gave rise to amplified TCR beta CDR3 regions. The HTBI set primed first-round TCR CDR3 RT-PCR. TCRdb reprocessed the multiplex PCR reads with MiXCR, giving one entry per CDR3 protein. The sample records 350,000 to 450,000 distinct CDR3 sequences, over 12% being singletons. Sequencing was carried out using blood. Every receptor here comes from a man in his forties or fifties with Graves' ophthalmopathy.

This clonotype was picked up many times. This chain connects TRBV2 to TRBJ2-3; D may be TRBD1 or TRBD2 (5 bases each). The length of the CDR3 is 16 residues. Per the germline V gene, CDR1 is SNHLY and CDR2 is FYNNEI. V shed 7 bases and J shed 4 bases, with 21 bases lying between them. In DNA form, the CDR3 reads TGTGCCAGCAACCGGGGCGTACTCCCCCAAGCAGATACGCAGTATTTT. It yields the protein CASNRGVLPQADTQYF.

There are many counts of this clonotype. The DNA of the CDR3 is TGTGCCAGCAGCCCGGGGACAGGGCGCACTGAAGCTTTCTTT. Protein sequence: CASSPGTGRTEAFF. This chain joins TRBV3-1 and TRBJ1-1, with TRBD1 matching over 9 bases. With V trimmed by 4 bases and J by 4 bases, 4 bases remained unmatched. Per germline, CDR1 LGHDT and CDR2 YNNKEL (reference sequence). CDR3 length equals 14 residues.

This clonotype was detected many times. The chain recombines TRBV11-1 with TRBJ2-5, with 10 positions matching TRBD1. The CDR3 has 14 residues. The germline CDR1 and CDR2 sequences are SGHAT and FQDESV (reference sequence). J gave up 5 bases and V 3 bases, and 3 bases lay outside the gene matches. Here the CDR3 DNA reads TGTGCCAGCAGCTTGACGACAGGGGGCGAGACCCAGTACTTC. This gives the protein CASSLTTGGETQYF.

This clonotype occurred many times. This chain links TRBV5-1 with TRBJ1-1; D not resolved. Per germline, CDR1 SGHRS and CDR2 YFSETQ. Between the trimmed V and J ends, which lost 0 bases and 1 base, there was a span of 10 bases. There are 15 residues in the CDR3. CDR3 sequence (DNA): TGCGCCAGCAGCTTGGGGGCCAGCCCGAACACTGAAGCTTTCTTT. This sequence encodes CASSLGASPNTEAFF.

This clonotype has ten or more counts. V and J are TRBV7-9 and TRBJ1-2, with 9 bases aligning to TRBD1. J lost 5 bases, V lost 3 bases, and 4 bases had no gene match. The CDR3 is made up of 14 amino acids. Germline assignment: CDR1 SEHNR and CDR2 FQNEAQ (reference sequence). CDR3 region: CASSFDRGSYGYTF. DNA for the CDR3: TGTGCCAGCAGCTTCGACAGGGGGTCGTATGGCTACACCTTC.

This clonotype turned up a few times. The chain has TRBV20-1 and TRBJ1-2; D possibly corresponds to TRBD1 (6 bases). The CDR3 sequence is 13 residues long. CDR1 is DFQATT and CDR2 is SNEGSKA in the germline V gene (reference sequence). V was trimmed by 6 bases and J by 5 bases, leaving 16 bases between them. The CDR3 region has the DNA TGCAGTGCCACAAGGACAGATTGGTATGGCTACACCTTC. This gives the protein CSATRTDWYGYTF.

The chain recombines TRBV5-5 with TRBJ2-3, with TRBD1 as a possible D gene (6 bases). CDR3 length equals 15 residues. The germline V and J ends were trimmed by 4 bases and 4 bases, with 16 bases remaining between them. Germline V lookup: CDR1 SGHKS, CDR2 YYEKEE (reference sequence). The CDR3 region has the DNA TGTGCCAGCAGCCCGGGACATGGGGGCGCAGATACGCAGTATTTT. Translation: CASSPGHGGADTQYF. Filled out from reference TRBV5-5 and TRBJ2-3, the complete variable domain reads DAGVTQSPTHLIKTRGQQVTLRCSPISGHKSVSWYQQVLGQGPQFIFQYYEKEERGRGNFPDRFSARQFPNYSSELNVNALLLGDSALYLCASSPGHGGADTQYFGPGTRLTVL.

Only a few counts were recorded for this clonotype. This chain connects TRBV3-1 to TRBJ2-3; D gene unclear. The length of the CDR3 is 16 residues. CDR1 is LGHDT, CDR2 YNNKEL, per germline (reference sequence). Trimming stripped 1 base from V and 0 bases from J, with 11 bases between. The CDR3 region is CASSQVLAASTDTQYF. The CDR3 DNA reads TGTGCCAGCAGCCAAGTACTCGCGGCCAGCACAGATACGCAGTATTTT.

The sample holds a few counts of this clonotype. The rearrangement uses TRBV5-1 and TRBJ1-1; D remains unclear. The CDR3 extends over 15 amino acids. Germline loops: CDR1 SGHRS, CDR2 YFSETQ. V lost 1 base to trimming and J lost 1 base, with 11 bases between them. CDR3 amino acids: CASSLPNNPNTEAFF. For the CDR3, the DNA is TGCGCCAGCAGCTTGCCAAATAATCCGAACACTGAAGCTTTCTTT.

This clonotype was seen ten or more times. V usage is TRBV11-2 and J usage is TRBJ2-1; TRBD1 aligns across 10 bases. V was clipped by 3 bases and J by 8 bases; unmatched bases: 10. The length of the CDR3 is 16 residues. CDR1 and CDR2 (germline): SGHAT, FQNNGV. The CDR3 region has the DNA TGTGCCAGCAGCTTGGTCCCCCGGGACAGGGGCGATGAGCAGTTCTTC. Translating it yields CASSLVPRDRGDEQFF.

This clonotype was picked up many times. J is TRBJ2-1 and V is TRBV18, with D perhaps being TRBD1 or TRBD2 (6 bases each). The length of the CDR3 is 15 residues. Germline V gene lookup returns CDR1 KGHSH and CDR2 LQKENI. The germline V and J ends were trimmed by 1 base and 4 bases, with 11 bases remaining between them. The CDR3 reads CASSPRGAEYNEQFF. In nucleotides, the CDR3 is TGTGCCAGCTCACCACGGGGGGCGGAATACAATGAGCAGTTCTTC.

The chain joins TRBV5-6 to TRBJ1-5; D is possibly TRBD1 (6 bases). This CDR3 region has 15 residues. Germline CDR1 SGHDT, CDR2 YYEEEE. Trimming cost V 5 bases and J 1 base, with 13 bases left between them. The CDR3 protein is CASSLGGSSNQPQHF. The DNA of the CDR3 is TGTGCCAGCAGTTTAGGGGGTTCGAGCAATCAGCCCCAGCATTTT.

This clonotype turned up a few times. V is TRBV6-1 and J is TRBJ2-1; 10 positions match TRBD1. The CDR3 consists of 16 residues. Germline-derived CDR1 and CDR2 are MNHNS and SASEGT. With 6 bases clipped from V and 8 bases from J, the junction kept 13 bases outside the gene matches. The CDR3 DNA follows: TGTGCCAGCAGCCAGCCCGACAGGGGGCAAGGGGATGAGCAGTTCTTC. This gives the protein CASSQPDRGQGDEQFF.